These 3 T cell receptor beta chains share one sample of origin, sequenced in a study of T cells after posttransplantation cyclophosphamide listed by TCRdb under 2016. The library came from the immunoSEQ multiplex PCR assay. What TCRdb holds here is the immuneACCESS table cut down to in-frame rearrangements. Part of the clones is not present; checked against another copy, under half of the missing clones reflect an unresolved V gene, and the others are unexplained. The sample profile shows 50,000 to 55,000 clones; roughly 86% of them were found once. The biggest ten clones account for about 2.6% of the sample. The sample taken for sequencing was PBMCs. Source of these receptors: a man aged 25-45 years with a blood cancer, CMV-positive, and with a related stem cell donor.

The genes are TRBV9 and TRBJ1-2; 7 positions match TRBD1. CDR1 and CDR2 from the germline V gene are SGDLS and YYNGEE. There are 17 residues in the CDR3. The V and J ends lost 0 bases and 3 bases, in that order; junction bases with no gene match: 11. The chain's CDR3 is CASSVVLPGQTDYGYTF. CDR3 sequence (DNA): TGTGCCAGCAGCGTAGTCTTACCGGGACAGACAGACTATGGCTACACCTTC.

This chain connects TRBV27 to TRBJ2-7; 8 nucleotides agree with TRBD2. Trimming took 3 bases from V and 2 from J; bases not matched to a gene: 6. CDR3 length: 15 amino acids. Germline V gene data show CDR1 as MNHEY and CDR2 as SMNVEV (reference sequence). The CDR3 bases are TGTGCCAGCAGTTTCTCGGGGGGGCTGGCCTACGAGCAGTACTTC. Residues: CASSFSGGLAYEQYF.

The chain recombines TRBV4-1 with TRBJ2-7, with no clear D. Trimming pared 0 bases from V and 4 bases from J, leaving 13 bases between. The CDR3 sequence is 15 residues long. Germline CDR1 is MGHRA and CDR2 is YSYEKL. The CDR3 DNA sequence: TGCGCCAGCAGCCAAGACCCAATGACTGGATACGAGCAGTACTTC. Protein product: CASSQDPMTGYEQYF.